Listed below are T cell receptor beta chains from one sample, sequenced in a study of cytomegalovirus exposure and HLA in healthy donors. Generated by immunoSEQ multiplex PCR, the TCRdb table keeps only in-frame clones and is missing some. The sample contains roughly 60,000 clones, roughly 80% of which appear only once. Sequenced input: PBMCs. These receptors were obtained from a woman aged 40 to 49 in good health and CMV-seropositive. CDR3s include the opening cysteine and the closing phenylalanine or tryptophan. D genes are given only for firm matches. The size entry is marked missing in some rows and otherwise reads once, few, many or a size class.

>TRBJ2-6|TRBV7-9|NA|once
CASSLASGGAQGANVLTF
TGTGCCAGCAGCTTAGCTAGCGGTGGGGCCCAAGGGGCCAACGTCCTGACTTTC
>TRBJ2-7|TRBV15|TRBD1|NA
CATSSLAGTDTYEQYF
TGTGCCACCAGCAGCCTAGCCGGGACAGATACCTACGAGCAGTACTTC
>TRBJ2-3|TRBV7-3|NA|NA
CASSLTQTDTQYF
TGTGCCAGCAGCTTAACGCAGACAGATACGCAGTATTTT
>TRBJ2-7|TRBV18|TRBD1|NA
CASSLLGQGDTSSYEQYF
TGTGCCAGCTCACTGTTGGGACAGGGGGACACCTCATCCTACGAGCAGTACTTC
>TRBJ1-2|TRBV18|TRBD1|NA
CASSAPGTAYGYTF
TGTGCCAGCTCAGCACCCGGGACAGCATATGGCTACACCTTC
>TRBJ2-7|TRBV6-1|NA|NA
CASSEGLYEQYF
TGTGCCAGCAGTGAAGGGCTCTACGAGCAGTACTTC
>TRBJ1-2|TRBV9|NA|NA
CASRSSANYGYTF
TGTGCCAGCAGATCTTCAGCTAACTATGGCTACACCTTC
>TRBJ2-1|TRBV11-2|TRBD1|once
CASNTRTGDFNEQFF
TGTGCCAGTAACACTAGGACAGGGGATTTCAATGAGCAGTTCTTC
>TRBJ1-2|TRBV19|TRBD1|NA
CASSVPGQGNYGYTF
TGTGCCAGTAGTGTTCCGGGACAGGGAAACTATGGCTACACCTTC
>TRBJ1-1|TRBV4-1|NA|NA
CASSQGGGLGTEAFF
TGCGCCAGCAGCCAAGGGGGAGGGTTGGGCACTGAAGCTTTCTTT
>TRBJ2-7|TRBV30|NA|NA
CAWSVRRGVAQSEQYF
TGTGCCTGGAGTGTACGACGGGGAGTGGCACAGAGCGAGCAGTACTTC
>TRBJ1-4|TRBV9|NA|NA
CASSGGPKSDEKLFF
TGTGCCAGCAGCGGTGGGCCCAAATCCGACGAAAAACTGTTTTTT
>TRBJ2-7|TRBV5-1|NA|NA
CASSIPAYEQGLSYEQYF
TGCGCCAGCAGCATCCCGGCCTACGAGCAGGGGCTGTCCTACGAGCAGTACTTC
>TRBJ1-1|TRBV6-6|NA|NA
CASRSISLTEAFF
TGTGCCAGCCGCTCAATCAGTTTGACTGAAGCTTTCTTT
>TRBJ1-2|TRBV7-9|TRBD1|NA
CASSPTTGGDYGYTF
TGTGCCAGCAGCCCGACGACAGGGGGGGACTATGGCTACACCTTC
>TRBJ2-3|TRBV11-2|TRBD1|NA
CASSLNRGPTDTQYF
TGTGCCAGCAGCTTAAACAGGGGGCCGACAGATACGCAGTATTTT
>TRBJ2-1|TRBV10-3|TRBD1|NA
CAIRVDRDYNEQFF
TGTGCCATCAGGGTGGACAGGGATTACAATGAGCAGTTCTTC
>TRBJ1-1|TRBV19|NA|NA
CASSQAGNTEAFF
TGTGCCAGTAGTCAGGCTGGGAACACTGAAGCTTTCTTT
>TRBJ2-7|TRBV6-5|TRBD1|once
CASRQQGARDEQYF
TGTGCCAGCAGACAACAGGGGGCGCGGGACGAGCAGTACTTC
>TRBJ2-1|TRBV13|TRBD1|NA
CASSDTQDRGEQFF
TGTGCCAGCAGCGACACACAAGACAGGGGTGAGCAGTTCTTC
>TRBJ2-7|TRBV6-4|NA|NA
CASSVRQGSSYEQYF
TGTGCCAGCAGCGTCCGTCAGGGGAGCTCCTACGAGCAGTACTTC
>TRBJ1-6|TRBV6-5|NA|NA
CASSQTRLEGSPLHF
TGTGCCAGCAGTCAAACGAGGCTGGAGGGTTCACCCCTCCACTTT
>TRBJ1-5|TRBV19|TRBD1|NA
CASSPGQVDQPQHF
TGTGCCAGTAGTCCGGGACAGGTTGATCAGCCCCAGCATTTT